This T cell receptor (beta chain) was found in a study of blood T cells in healthy people across ages. General study findings and limits: Roughly linear declines in TCR beta diversity per million T cells occurred with age.

V lost 3 bases to trimming and J lost 8 bases; unmatched junction nucleotides: 6. This CDR3 region has 15 residues. Germline V gene lookup returns CDR1 MGHRA and CDR2 YSYEKL. This clonotype was detected a few times. Its antigen remains unknown. Sample-barcoded 5' priming and a J-beta primer mix drove a second PCR of 7 to 11 cycles. Each of the cDNA molecules was tagged by a template-switch adaptor with 12 random nucleotides. From the 5' RACE reads, TCRdb called clonotypes with MiXCR, one entry per CDR3 protein. The data show under 1,000,000 distinct CDR3 sequences, 36% seen once. The V and J genes are TRBV4-1 and TRBJ1-4; 10 bases are shared with TRBD1. The specimen sequenced was blood. This clonotype was sampled from a young man in good health. CDR3 DNA: TGCGCCAGCAGCCACCCGGACAGGGGGGGGGAAAAACTGTTTTTT. Translation gives CASSHPDRGGEKLFF.